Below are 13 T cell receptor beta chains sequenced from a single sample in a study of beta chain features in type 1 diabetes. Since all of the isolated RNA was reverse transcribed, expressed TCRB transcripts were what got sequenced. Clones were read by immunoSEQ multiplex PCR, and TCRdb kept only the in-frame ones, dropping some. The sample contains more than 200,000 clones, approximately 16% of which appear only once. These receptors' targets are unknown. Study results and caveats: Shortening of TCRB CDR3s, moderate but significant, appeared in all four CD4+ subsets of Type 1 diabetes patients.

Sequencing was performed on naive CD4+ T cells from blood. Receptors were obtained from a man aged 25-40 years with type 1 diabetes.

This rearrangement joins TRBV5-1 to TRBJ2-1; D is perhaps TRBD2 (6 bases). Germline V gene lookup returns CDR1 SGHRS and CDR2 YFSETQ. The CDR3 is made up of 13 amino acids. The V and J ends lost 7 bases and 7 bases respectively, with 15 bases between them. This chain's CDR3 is CASSAGSANEQFF. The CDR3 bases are TGCGCCAGCTCGGCGGGAAGTGCTAATGAGCAGTTCTTC.

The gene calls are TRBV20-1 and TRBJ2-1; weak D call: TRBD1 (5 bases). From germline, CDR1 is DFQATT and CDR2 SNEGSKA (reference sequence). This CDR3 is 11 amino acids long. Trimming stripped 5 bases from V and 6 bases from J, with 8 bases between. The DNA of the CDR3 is TGCAGTGCTCCGCAGGGCAATGAGCAGTTCTTC. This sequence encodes CSAPQGNEQFF.

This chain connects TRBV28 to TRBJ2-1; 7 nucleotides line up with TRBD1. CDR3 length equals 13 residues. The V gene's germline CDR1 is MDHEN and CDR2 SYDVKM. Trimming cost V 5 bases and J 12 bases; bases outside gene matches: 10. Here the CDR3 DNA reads TGTGCCAGCAGTAAAGGGGGCTCCACGAGGCAGTTCTTC. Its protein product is CASSKGGSTRQFF. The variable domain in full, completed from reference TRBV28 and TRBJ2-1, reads DVKVTQSSRYLVKRTGEKVFLECVQDMDHENMFWYRQDPGLGLRLIYFSYDVKMKEKGDIPEGYSVSREKKERFSLILESASTNQTSMYLCASSKGGSTRQFFGPGTRLTVL.

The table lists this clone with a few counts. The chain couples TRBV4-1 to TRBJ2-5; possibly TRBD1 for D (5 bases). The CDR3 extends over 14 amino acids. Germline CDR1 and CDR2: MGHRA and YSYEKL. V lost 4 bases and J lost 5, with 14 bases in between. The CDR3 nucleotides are TGCGCCAGCAGCCCGCAAGGCCCAGGGGAGACCCAGTACTTC. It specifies CASSPQGPGETQYF.

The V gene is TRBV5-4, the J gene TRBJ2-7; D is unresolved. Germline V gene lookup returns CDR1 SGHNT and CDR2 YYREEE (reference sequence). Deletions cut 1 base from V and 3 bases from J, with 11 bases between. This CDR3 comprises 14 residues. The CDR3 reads CASSLTSSDYEQYF. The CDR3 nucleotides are TGTGCCAGCAGCTTGACCTCTTCCGACTACGAGCAGTACTTC.

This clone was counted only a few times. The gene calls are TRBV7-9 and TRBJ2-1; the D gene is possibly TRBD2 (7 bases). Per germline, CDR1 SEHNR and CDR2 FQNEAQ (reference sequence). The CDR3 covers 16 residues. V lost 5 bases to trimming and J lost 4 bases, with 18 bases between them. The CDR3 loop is CASSPRGAGSYNEQFF. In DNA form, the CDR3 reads TGTGCCAGCAGCCCCCGGGGGGCGGGGTCATACAATGAGCAGTTCTTC.

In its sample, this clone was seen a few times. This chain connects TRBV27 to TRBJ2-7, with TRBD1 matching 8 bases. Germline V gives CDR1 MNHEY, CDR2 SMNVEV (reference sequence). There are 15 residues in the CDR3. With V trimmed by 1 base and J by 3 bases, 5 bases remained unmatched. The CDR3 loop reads CASSLFGTGYYEQYF. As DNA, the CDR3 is TGTGCCAGCAGTTTATTTGGGACAGGTTACTACGAGCAGTACTTC.

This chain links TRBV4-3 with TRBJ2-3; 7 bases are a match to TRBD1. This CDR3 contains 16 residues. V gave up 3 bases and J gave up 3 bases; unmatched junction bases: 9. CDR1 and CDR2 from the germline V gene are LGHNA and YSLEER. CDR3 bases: TGCGCCAGCAGCCAGGGAAGGGACAGCGCGACAGATACGCAGTATTTT. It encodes CASSQGRDSATDTQYF.

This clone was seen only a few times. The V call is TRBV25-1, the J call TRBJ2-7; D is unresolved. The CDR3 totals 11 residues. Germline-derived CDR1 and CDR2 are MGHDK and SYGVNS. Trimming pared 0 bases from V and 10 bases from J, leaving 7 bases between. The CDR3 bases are TGTGCCAGCAGTGAATATGAGCGCCAGTACTTC. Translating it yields CASSEYERQYF.

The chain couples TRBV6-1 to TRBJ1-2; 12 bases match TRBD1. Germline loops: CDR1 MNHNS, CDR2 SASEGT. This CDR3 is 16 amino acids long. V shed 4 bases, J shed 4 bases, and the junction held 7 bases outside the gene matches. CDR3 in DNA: TGTGCCAGCAGTGGCTTCGGGACAGGGGGCGGCTATGGCTACACCTTC. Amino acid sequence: CASSGFGTGGGYGYTF.

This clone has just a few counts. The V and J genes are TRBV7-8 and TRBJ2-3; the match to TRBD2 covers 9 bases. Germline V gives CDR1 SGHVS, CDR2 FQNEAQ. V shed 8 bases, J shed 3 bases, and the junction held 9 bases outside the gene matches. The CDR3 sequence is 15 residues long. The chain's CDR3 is CASGASGISTDTQYF. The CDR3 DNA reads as TGTGCCAGCGGCGCTAGCGGGATTAGTACAGATACGCAGTATTTT.

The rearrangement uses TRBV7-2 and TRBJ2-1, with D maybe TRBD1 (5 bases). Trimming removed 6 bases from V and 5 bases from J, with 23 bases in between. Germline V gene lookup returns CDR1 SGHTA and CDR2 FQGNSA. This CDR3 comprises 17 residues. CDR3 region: CASSPLELRDRHNEQFF. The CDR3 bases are TGTGCCAGCAGTCCGTTAGAGTTAAGAGACAGACACAATGAGCAGTTCTTC.

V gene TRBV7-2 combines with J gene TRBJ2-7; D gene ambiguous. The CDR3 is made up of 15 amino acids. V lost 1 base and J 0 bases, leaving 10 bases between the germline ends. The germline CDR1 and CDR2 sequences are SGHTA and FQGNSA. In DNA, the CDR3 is TGTGCCAGCAGCTTAGTCGCCTCCAGCTCCTACGAGCAGTACTTC. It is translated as CASSLVASSSYEQYF.